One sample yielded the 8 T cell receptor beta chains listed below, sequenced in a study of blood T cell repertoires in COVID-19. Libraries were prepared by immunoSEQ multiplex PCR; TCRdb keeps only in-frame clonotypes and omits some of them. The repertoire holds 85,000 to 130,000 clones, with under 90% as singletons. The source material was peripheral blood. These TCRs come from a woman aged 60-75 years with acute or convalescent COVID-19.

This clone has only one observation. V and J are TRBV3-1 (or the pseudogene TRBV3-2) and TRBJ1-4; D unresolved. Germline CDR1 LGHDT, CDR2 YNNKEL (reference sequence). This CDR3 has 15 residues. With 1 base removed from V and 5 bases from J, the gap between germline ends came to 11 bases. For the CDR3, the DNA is TGTGCCAGCAGCCAAGCTTCCGGGTTGAATGAAAAACTGTTTTTT. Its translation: CASSQASGLNEKLFF.

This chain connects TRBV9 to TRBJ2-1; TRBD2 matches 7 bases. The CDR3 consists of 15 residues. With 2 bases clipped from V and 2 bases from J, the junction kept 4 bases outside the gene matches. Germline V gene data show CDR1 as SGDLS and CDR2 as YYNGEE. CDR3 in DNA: TGTGCCAGCAGCGTGCTAGCGGAAGCCTACAATGAGCAGTTCTTC. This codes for CASSVLAEAYNEQFF.

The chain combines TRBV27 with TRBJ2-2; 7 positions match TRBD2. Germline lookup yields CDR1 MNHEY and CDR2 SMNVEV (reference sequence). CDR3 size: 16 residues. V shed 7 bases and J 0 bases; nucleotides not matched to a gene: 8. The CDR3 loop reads CASTPLAGANTGELFF. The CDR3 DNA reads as TGTGCCAGCACACCTCTGGCGGGGGCGAACACCGGGGAGCTGTTTTTT.

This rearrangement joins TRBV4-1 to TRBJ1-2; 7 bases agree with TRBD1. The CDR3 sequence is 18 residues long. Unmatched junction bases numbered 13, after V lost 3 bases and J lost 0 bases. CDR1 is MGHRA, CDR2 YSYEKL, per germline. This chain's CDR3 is CASSHPPGQYPSNYGYTF. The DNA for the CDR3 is TGCGCCAGCAGCCATCCTCCGGGACAGTATCCGTCTAACTATGGCTACACCTTC.

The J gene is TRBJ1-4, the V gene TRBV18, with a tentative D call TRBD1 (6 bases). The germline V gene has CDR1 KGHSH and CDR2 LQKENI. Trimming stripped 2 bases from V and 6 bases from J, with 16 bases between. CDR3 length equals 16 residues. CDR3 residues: CASSPLTQGDDEKLFF. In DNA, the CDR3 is TGTGCCAGCTCACCATTGACACAGGGAGACGATGAAAAACTGTTTTTT.

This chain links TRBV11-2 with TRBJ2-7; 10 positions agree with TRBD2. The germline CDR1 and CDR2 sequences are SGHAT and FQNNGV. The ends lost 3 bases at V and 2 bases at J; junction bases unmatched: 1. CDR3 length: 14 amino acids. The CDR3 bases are TGTGCCAGCAGCTTGAGCGGGGGGGCCTACGAGCAGTACTTC. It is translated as CASSLSGGAYEQYF.

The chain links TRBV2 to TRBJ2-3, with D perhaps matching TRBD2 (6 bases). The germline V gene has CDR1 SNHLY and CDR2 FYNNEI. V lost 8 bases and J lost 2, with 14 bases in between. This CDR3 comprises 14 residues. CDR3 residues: CASQVGGDTDTQYF. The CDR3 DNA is TGTGCCAGCCAGGTCGGGGGTGACACAGATACGCAGTATTTT.

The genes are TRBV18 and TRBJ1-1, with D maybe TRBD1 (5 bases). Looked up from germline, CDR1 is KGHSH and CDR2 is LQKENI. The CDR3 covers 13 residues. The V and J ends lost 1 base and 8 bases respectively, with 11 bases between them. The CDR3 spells CASSPLGREEAFF. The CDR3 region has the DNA TGTGCCAGCTCACCACTGGGACGGGAGGAAGCTTTCTTT.